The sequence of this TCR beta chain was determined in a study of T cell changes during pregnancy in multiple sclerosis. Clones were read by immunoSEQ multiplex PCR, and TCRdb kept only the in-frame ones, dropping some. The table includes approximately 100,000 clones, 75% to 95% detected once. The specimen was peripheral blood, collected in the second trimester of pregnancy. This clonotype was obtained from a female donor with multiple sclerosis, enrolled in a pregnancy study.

The CDR3 bases are TGTGCCAGCAGCCCACAGCGGAACAATGAGCAGTTCTTC. It encodes CASSPQRNNEQFF. This chain uses TRBV4-2 with TRBJ2-1; D may be TRBD2 (5 bases). The CDR3 is made up of 13 amino acids. In germline, CDR1 is LGHNA, CDR2 YNFKEQ. The ends were cut back, 4 bases at V and 5 bases at J, with 9 bases in the middle.